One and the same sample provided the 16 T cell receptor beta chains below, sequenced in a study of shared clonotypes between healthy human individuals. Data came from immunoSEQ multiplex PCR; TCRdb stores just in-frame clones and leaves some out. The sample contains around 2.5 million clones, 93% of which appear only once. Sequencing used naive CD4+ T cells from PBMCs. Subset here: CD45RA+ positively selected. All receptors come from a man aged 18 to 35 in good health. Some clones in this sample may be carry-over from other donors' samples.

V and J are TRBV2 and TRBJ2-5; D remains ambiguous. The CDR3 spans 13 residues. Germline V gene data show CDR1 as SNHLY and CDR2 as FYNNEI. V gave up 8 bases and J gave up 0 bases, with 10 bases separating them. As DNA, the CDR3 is TGTGCCAGCGGCACCTCGTACCAAGAGACCCAGTACTTC. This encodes CASGTSYQETQYF.

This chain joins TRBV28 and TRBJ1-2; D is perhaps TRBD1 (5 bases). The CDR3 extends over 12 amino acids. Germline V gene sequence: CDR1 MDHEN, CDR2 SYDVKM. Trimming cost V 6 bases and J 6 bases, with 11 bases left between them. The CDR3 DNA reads TGTGCCAGCAGCCGCGGACACGATGGCTACACCTTC. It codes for CASSRGHDGYTF.

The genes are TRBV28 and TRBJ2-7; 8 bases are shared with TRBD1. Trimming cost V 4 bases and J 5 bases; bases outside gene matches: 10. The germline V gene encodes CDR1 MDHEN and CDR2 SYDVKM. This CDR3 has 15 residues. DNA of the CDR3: TGTGCCAGCAGTTCTTCCGGGACAGGCGCCAACGAGCAGTACTTC. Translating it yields CASSSSGTGANEQYF. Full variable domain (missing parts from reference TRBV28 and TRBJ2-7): DVKVTQSSRYLVKRTGEKVFLECVQDMDHENMFWYRQDPGLGLRLIYFSYDVKMKEKGDIPEGYSVSREKKERFSLILESASTNQTSMYLCASSSSGTGANEQYFGPGTRLTVT.

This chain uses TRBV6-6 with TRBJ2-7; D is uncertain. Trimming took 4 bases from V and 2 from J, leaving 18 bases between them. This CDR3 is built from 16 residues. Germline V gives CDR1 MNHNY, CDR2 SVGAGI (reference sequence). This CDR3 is CASSSPRGAGAYEQYF. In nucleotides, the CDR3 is TGTGCCAGCAGTTCCCCCCGAGGAGCAGGAGCCTACGAGCAGTACTTC.

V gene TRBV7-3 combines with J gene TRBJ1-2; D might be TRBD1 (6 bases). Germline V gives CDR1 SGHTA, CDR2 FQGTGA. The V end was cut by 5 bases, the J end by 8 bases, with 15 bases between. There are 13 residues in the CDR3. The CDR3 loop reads CASSAEGGRGYTF. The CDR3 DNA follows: TGTGCCAGCAGCGCCGAAGGGGGGCGGGGCTACACCTTC.

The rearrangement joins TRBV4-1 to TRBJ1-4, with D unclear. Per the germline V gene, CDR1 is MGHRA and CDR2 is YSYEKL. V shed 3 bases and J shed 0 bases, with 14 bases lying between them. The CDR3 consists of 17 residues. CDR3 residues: CASSQSVLFATNEKLFF. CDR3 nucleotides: TGCGCCAGCAGCCAGTCAGTCCTTTTTGCAACTAATGAAAAACTGTTTTTT.

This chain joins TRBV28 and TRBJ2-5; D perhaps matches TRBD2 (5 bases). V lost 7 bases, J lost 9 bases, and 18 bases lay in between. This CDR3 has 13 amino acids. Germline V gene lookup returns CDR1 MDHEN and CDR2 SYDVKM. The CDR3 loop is CASTPPGYRAQYF. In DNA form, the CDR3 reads TGTGCCAGCACCCCCCCGGGATACCGGGCCCAGTACTTC. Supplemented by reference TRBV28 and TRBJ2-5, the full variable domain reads DVKVTQSSRYLVKRTGEKVFLECVQDMDHENMFWYRQDPGLGLRLIYFSYDVKMKEKGDIPEGYSVSREKKERFSLILESASTNQTSMYLCASTPPGYRAQYFGPGTRLLVL.

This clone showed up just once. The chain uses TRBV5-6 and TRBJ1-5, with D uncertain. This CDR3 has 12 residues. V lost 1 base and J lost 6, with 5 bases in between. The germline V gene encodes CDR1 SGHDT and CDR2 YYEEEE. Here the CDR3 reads CASSLIGQPQHF. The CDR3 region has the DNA TGTGCCAGCAGCTTGATTGGTCAGCCCCAGCATTTT.

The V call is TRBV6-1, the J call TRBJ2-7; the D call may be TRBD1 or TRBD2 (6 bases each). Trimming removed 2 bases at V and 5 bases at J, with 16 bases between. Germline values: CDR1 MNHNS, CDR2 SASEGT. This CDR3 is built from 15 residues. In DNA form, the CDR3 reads TGTGCCAGCAGTGAAATTAGGAGGGGGGAGGACGAGCAGTACTTC. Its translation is CASSEIRRGEDEQYF.

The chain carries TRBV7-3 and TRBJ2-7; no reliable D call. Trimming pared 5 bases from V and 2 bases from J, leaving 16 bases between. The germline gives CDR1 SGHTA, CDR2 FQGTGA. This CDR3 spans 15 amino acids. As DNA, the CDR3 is TGTGCCAGCAGCCCGCAGAGACCTCCCCCCTACGAGCAGTACTTC. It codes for CASSPQRPPPYEQYF.

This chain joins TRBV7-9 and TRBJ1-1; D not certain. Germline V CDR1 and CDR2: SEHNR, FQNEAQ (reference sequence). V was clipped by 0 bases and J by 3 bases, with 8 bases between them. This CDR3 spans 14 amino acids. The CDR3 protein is CASSLAGRDTEAFF. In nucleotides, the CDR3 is TGTGCCAGCAGCTTAGCAGGGAGGGACACTGAAGCTTTCTTT.

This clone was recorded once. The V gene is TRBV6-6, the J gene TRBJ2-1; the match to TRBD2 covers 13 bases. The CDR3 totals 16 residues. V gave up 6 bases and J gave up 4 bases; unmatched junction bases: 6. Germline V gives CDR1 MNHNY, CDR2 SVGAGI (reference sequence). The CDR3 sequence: CASRSGLAGAYNEQFF. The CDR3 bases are TGTGCCAGCAGGTCAGGACTAGCGGGGGCATACAATGAGCAGTTCTTC.

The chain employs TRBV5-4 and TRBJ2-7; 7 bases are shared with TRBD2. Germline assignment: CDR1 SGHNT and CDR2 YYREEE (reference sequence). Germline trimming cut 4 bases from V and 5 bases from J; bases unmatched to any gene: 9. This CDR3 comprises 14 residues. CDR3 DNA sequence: TGTGCCAGCAGCCTGGGCGGGAGTCGTAACGAGCAGTACTTC. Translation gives CASSLGGSRNEQYF.

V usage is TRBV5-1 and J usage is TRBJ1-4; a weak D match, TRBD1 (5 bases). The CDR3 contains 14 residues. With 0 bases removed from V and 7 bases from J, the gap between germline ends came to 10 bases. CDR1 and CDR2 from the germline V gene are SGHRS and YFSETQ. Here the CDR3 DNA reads TGCGCCAGCAGCTTGGCGGGGCAGGGTGAAAAACTGTTTTTT. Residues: CASSLAGQGEKLFF.

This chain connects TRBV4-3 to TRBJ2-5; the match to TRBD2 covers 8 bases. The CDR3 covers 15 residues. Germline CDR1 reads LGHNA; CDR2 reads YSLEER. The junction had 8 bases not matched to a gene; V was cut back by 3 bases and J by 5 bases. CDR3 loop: CASSHRRLASETQYF. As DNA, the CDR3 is TGCGCCAGCAGCCACCGTAGACTAGCGAGCGAGACCCAGTACTTC.

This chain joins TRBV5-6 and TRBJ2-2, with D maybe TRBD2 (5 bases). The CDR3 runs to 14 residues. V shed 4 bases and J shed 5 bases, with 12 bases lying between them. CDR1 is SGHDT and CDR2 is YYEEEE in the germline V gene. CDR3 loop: CASSRPRGTGELFF. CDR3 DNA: TGTGCCAGCAGCAGGCCCCGGGGAACCGGGGAGCTGTTTTTT.